This record covers a single TCR beta chain. The data are from a study of blood T cell repertoires in COVID-19. About the research overall: Samples came from the United States, Italy and Spain, spanning acute and convalescent COVID-19. PBMCs, B-cell-depleted T cells, or T cells provided the cDNA or gDNA that made up the material.

CDR1 is GTSNPN and CDR2 is SVGIG in the germline V gene (reference sequence). This CDR3 is built from 16 residues. J was trimmed by 2 bases and V by 4 bases; bases with no gene match: 9. How the authors handled the data: Reference gene primer amplification yielded estimated nucleated cell counts. Data came from immunoSEQ multiplex PCR; TCRdb stores just in-frame clones and leaves some out. V, J and clone size were drawn from that table, and D and trimming were deduced from the DNA. Among 130,000 to 150,000 clones listed, around 87% were seen once. The sequenced sample was PBMCs or T cells enriched from blood (not recorded which). The V call is TRBV30, the J call TRBJ2-2; 8 nucleotides match TRBD2. This TCR derives from a man aged 55 to 70 who had recovered from COVID-19. The CDR3: CAWKPFGGGNTGELFF. CDR3 bases: TGTGCCTGGAAGCCCTTCGGGGGGGGAAACACCGGGGAGCTGTTTTTT.